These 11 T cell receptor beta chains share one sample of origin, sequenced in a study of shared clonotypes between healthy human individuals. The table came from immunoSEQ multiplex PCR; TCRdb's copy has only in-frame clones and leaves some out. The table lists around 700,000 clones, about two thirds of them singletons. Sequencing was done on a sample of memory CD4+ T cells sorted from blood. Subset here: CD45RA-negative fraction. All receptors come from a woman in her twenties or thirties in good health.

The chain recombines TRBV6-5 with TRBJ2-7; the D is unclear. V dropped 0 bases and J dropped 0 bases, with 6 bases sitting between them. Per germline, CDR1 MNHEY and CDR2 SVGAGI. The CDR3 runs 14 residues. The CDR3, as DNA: TGTGCCAGCAGTTACTCCCAGGTCTCCTACGAGCAGTACTTC. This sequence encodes CASSYSQVSYEQYF.

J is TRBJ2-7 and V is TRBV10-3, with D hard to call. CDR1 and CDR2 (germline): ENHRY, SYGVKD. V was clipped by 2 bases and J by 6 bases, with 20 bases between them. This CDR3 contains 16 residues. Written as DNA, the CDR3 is TGTGCCATCAGTGAGGGTGCTGGCGGTGACGGCCGCGAGCAGTACTTC. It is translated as CAISEGAGGDGREQYF.

The CDR3 is CASSLGGTPRAYNEQFF. The DNA for the CDR3 is TGTGCCAGCAGCTTAGGTGGGACCCCGAGGGCCTACAATGAGCAGTTCTTC. The chain recombines TRBV11-2 with TRBJ2-1; tentatively, D is TRBD1 or TRBD2 (5 bases each). The CDR3 is 17 amino acids. The germline CDR1 and CDR2 sequences are SGHAT and FQNNGV. Trimming left V 1 base short and J 2 bases short, with 15 bases between.

The CDR3 protein is CASSQGDRGGEQYF. The CDR3 DNA is TGTGCCAGCAGCCAAGGGGACAGGGGGGGCGAGCAGTACTTC. The chain links TRBV4-2 to TRBJ2-7, with TRBD1 identical over 11 bases. Germline CDR1 LGHNA, CDR2 YNFKEQ. The CDR3 covers 14 residues. Trimming cost V 1 base and J 6 bases; bases outside gene matches: 2.

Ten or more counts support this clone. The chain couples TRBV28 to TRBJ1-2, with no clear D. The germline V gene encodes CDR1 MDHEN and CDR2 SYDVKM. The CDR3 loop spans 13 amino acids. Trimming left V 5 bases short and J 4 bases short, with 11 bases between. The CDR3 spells CASSETRSYGYTF. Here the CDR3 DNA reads TGTGCCAGCAGTGAAACGCGTAGCTATGGCTACACCTTC.

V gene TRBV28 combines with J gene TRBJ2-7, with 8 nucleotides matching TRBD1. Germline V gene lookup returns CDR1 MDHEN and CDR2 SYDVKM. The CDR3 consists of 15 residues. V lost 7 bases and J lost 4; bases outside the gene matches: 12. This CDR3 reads CASTISTGVGYEQYF. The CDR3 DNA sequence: TGTGCCAGCACCATATCGACAGGGGTCGGGTACGAGCAGTACTTC.

CDR3 nucleotide sequence: TGTGCCAGCAGTGGACTAGCGGGAAGCTCCTACAATGAGCAGTTCTTC. This encodes CASSGLAGSSYNEQFF. The rearrangement links TRBV2 to TRBJ2-1; 11 nucleotides align to TRBD2. Germline V lookup: CDR1 SNHLY, CDR2 FYNNEI. Losses at the gene ends were 4 bases for V and 0 bases for J; bases not matched to a gene: 2. This CDR3 region has 16 residues.

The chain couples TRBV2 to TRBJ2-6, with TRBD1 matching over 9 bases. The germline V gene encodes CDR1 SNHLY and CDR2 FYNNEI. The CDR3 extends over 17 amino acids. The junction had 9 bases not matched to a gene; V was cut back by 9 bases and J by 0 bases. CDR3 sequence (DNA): TGTGCCAGATCCCCGGGACAGGGCCTCTCTGGGGCCAACGTCCTGACTTTC. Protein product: CARSPGQGLSGANVLTF.

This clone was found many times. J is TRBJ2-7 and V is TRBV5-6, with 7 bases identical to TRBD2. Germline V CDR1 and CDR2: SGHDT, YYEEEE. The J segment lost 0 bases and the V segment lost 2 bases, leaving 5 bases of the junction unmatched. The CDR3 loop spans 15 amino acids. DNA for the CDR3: TGTGCCAGCAGCTTAGCTAGCGGCAGCTCCTACGAGCAGTACTTC. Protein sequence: CASSLASGSSYEQYF. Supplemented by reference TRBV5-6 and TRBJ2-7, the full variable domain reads DAGVTQSPTHLIKTRGQQVTLRCSPKSGHDTVSWYQQALGQGPQFIFQYYEEEERQRGNFPDRFSGHQFPNYSSELNVNALLLGDSALYLCASSLASGSSYEQYFGPGTRLTVT.

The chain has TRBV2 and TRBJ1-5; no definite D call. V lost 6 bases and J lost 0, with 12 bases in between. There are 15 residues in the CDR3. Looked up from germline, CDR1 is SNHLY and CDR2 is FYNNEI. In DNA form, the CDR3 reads TGTGCCAGCAGCGCGGACGGCCATAGCAATCAGCCCCAGCATTTT. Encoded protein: CASSADGHSNQPQHF.

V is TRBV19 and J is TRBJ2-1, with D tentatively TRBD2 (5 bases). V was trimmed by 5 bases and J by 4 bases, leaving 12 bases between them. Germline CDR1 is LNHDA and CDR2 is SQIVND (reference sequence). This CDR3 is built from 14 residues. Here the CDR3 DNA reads TGTGCCAGTAGTGCCATAACTAGTTACAATGAGCAGTTCTTC. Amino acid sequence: CASSAITSYNEQFF.